What follows are 22 T cell receptor beta chains derived from one specimen sequenced in a study of T cell repertoires in cytomegalovirus infection. TCRdb itself ran the reads through MiXCR, one entry per CDR3 protein. The sample contains about 320,000 distinct CDR3 sequences, 8% to 10% of which appear only once. Sequenced: PBMCs. All receptors derive from a human donor in good health (CMV status not recorded). Some clones in this sample may be carry-over from other donors' samples.

J is TRBJ2-6 and V is TRBV10-3, with TRBD2 as a possible D gene (6 bases). V lost 3 bases to trimming and J lost 1 base, with 13 bases between them. This CDR3 contains 17 residues. From germline, CDR1 is ENHRY and CDR2 SYGVKD. This CDR3 reads CAISEPLRGSGANVLTF. The DNA of the CDR3 is TGTGCCATCAGTGAACCCCTGCGGGGTTCTGGGGCCAACGTCCTGACTTTC.

In this sample, this clonotype turned up many times. The junction departs from the called germline gene at one end, perhaps through a read error. The chain links TRBV7-9 to TRBJ2-7; 8 bases map to TRBD2. Germline V gene sequence: CDR1 SEHNR, CDR2 FQNEAQ (reference sequence). The CDR3 has 13 residues. CDR3: CASSLAGEREKCF. CDR3 in DNA: TGTGCCAGCAGCTTAGCCGGGGAGCGGGAGAAGTGCTTC.

This clonotype occurred many times. The V and J genes are TRBV6-2 or TRBV6-3 and TRBJ2-5; D uncertain. Germline V gives CDR1 MNHEY, CDR2 SVGEGT. This CDR3 comprises 15 residues. The ends were cut back, 0 bases at V and 4 bases at J, with 12 bases in the middle. The CDR3 sequence is CASSYSMIRPETQYF. CDR3 DNA: TGTGCCAGCAGTTACTCGATGATCAGACCAGAGACCCAGTACTTC.

Concerning this clonotype: A much larger clone differs by one base, so this may be a read error. The rearrangement joins TRBV7-6 to TRBJ2-1; tentative D call: TRBD2 (6 bases). The CDR3 has 12 amino acids. Trimming cost V 1 base and J 8 bases, with 6 bases left between them. Germline assignment: CDR1 SGHVS and CDR2 FNYEAQ. This CDR3 reads CASSLGDYEQFF. Written as DNA, the CDR3 is TGTGCCAGCAGCTTAGGGGACTATGAGCAGTTCTTC. Supplemented by reference TRBV7-6 and TRBJ2-1, the full variable domain reads GAGVSQSPRYKVTKRGQDVALRCDPISGHVSLYWYRQALGQGPEFLTYFNYEAQQDKSGLPNDRFSAERPEGSISTLTIQRTEQRDSAMYRCASSLGDYEQFFGPGTRLTVL.

This chain uses TRBV19 with TRBJ2-3; TRBD1 aligns across 9 bases. From germline, CDR1 is LNHDA and CDR2 SQIVND (reference sequence). This CDR3 has 15 residues. The V and J ends lost 5 bases and 7 bases, in that order; junction bases with no gene match: 10. CDR3: CASSHPGQGGNTQYF. The CDR3 bases are TGTGCCAGTAGTCATCCGGGACAGGGAGGGAATACGCAGTATTTT.

This clonotype was seen repeatedly, ten times or more. The gene calls are TRBV7-2 and TRBJ2-2; D gene uncertain. The germline V gene has CDR1 SGHTA and CDR2 FQGNSA. V was pared by 2 bases and J by 5 bases, with 6 bases between. CDR3 length: 13 residues. CDR3 sequence: CASSLSVTGELFF. CDR3 bases: TGTGCCAGCAGCTTATCGGTGACCGGGGAGCTGTTTTTT.

The chain employs TRBV20-1 and TRBJ1-1; D ambiguous. V lost 1 base and J 0 bases, leaving 12 bases between the germline ends. The V gene's germline CDR1 is DFQATT and CDR2 SNEGSKA (reference sequence). The CDR3 has 15 amino acids. Written as DNA, the CDR3 is TGCAGTGCTAGAGTCGGTCCGAACATGAACACTGAAGCTTTCTTT. Amino acids: CSARVGPNMNTEAFF.

The chain couples TRBV20-1 to TRBJ2-1; tentatively, D is TRBD2 (6 bases). This CDR3 has 15 amino acids. Germline CDR1 DFQATT, CDR2 SNEGSKA (reference sequence). V was clipped by 0 bases and J by 7 bases, with 16 bases between them. CDR3 loop: CSARDAAGPRNEQFF. As DNA, the CDR3 is TGCAGTGCTAGAGATGCGGCGGGGCCTAGGAATGAGCAGTTCTTC.

This clonotype was seen ten or more times. V is TRBV6-1 and J is TRBJ2-2, with D perhaps matching TRBD1 (5 bases). The CDR3 extends over 13 amino acids. CDR1 is MNHNS, CDR2 SASEGT, per germline. V shed 10 bases and J shed 4 bases, with 13 bases lying between them. The CDR3 loop is CANSPGITGELFF. The CDR3 nucleotides are TGTGCCAACAGCCCAGGGATCACCGGGGAGCTGTTTTTT.

This clonotype was detected many times. The chain employs TRBV7-9 and TRBJ1-6; D possibly corresponds to TRBD1 (5 bases). Germline V gene data show CDR1 as SEHNR and CDR2 as FQNEAQ (reference sequence). V was clipped by 1 base and J by 6 bases, with 10 bases between them. The CDR3 is 15 amino acids. In nucleotides, the CDR3 is TGTGCCAGCAGCTTAGTCTCAGGGAGTAATTCACCCCTCCACTTT. As protein: CASSLVSGSNSPLHF.

At least ten counts were recorded for this clonotype. The V gene is TRBV7-9, the J gene TRBJ2-5, with D perhaps given as TRBD1 or TRBD2 (5 bases each). From germline, CDR1 is SEHNR and CDR2 FQNEAQ (reference sequence). CDR3 size: 17 residues. The V gene lost 2 bases and the J gene lost 5 bases, with 21 bases spanning the gap. This CDR3 reads CASSLLTGSGSLETQYF. CDR3 sequence (DNA): TGTGCCAGCAGCTTACTAACGGGGTCAGGGAGTTTGGAGACCCAGTACTTC.

This clonotype showed up just a few times. The genes are TRBV20-1 and TRBJ2-7, with 9 bases aligning to TRBD1. Germline CDR1 and CDR2: DFQATT and SNEGSKA (reference sequence). Trimming removed 3 bases from V and 5 bases from J; junction bases left unmatched: 5. The CDR3 has 13 amino acids. In DNA form, the CDR3 reads TGCAGTGCTAGCACAGGGGGCTTGGACGAGCAGTACTTC. This encodes CSASTGGLDEQYF.

Notes on this clonotype: This may be a read error: a much more frequent sequence differs by one nucleotide. The rearrangement uses TRBV28 and TRBJ2-1; 15 bases fit TRBD2. The CDR3 covers 19 residues. Germline CDR1 MDHEN, CDR2 SYDVKM. Trimming took 4 bases from V and 4 from J; bases not matched to a gene: 11. The CDR3 protein is CASSSQTSGLAGGYNEQFF. CDR3 sequence (DNA): TGTGCCAGCAGTTCACAAACCTCGGGACTAGCGGGAGGTTACAATGAGCAGTTCTTC.

J is TRBJ1-1 and V is TRBV18; tentatively, D is TRBD1 (5 bases). There are 14 residues in the CDR3. Trimming removed 3 bases from V and 1 base from J, with 9 bases in between. CDR1 and CDR2 from the germline V gene are KGHSH and LQKENI. DNA of the CDR3: TGTGCCAGCTCACCCAACGGACAGAACACTGAAGCTTTCTTT. It codes for CASSPNGQNTEAFF. Full variable domain (rest looked up from reference TRBV18 and TRBJ1-1): NAGVMQNPRHLVRRRGQEARLRCSPMKGHSHVYWYRQLPEEGLKFMVYLQKENIIDESGMPKERFSAEFPKEGPSILRIQQVVRGDSAAYFCASSPNGQNTEAFFGQGTRLTVV.

In this sample, this clonotype turned up many times. The chain joins TRBV7-2 to TRBJ1-1; 7 bases agree with TRBD1. V lost 3 bases and J lost 2; bases outside the gene matches: 6. The CDR3 runs 15 residues. CDR1 and CDR2 (germline): SGHTA, FQGNSA. In DNA form, the CDR3 reads TGTGCCAGCAGCTTTCAGGGGGACCTTAACACTGAAGCTTTCTTT. Translation gives CASSFQGDLNTEAFF.

The sample holds a few counts of this clonotype. The chain links TRBV4-3 to TRBJ1-2; no definite D call. The length of the CDR3 is 13 residues. V lost 1 base to trimming and J lost 9 bases, with 12 bases between them. The V gene's germline CDR1 is LGHNA and CDR2 YSLEER. The CDR3 coding sequence is TGCGCCAGCAGCCAAGTGAGGAGAGGGAGCTACACCTTC. Translation: CASSQVRRGSYTF.

This clonotype has just a few counts. The chain couples TRBV12-3 or TRBV12-4 to TRBJ1-5, with no clear D. The CDR3 is 14 amino acids. V lost 5 bases, J lost 0 bases, and 8 bases lay in between. Here the CDR3 DNA reads TGTGCCAGCAGTAGAAGGAGTAGCAATCAGCCCCAGCATTTT. It codes for CASSRRSSNQPQHF.

This clonotype was seen repeatedly, ten times or more. V is TRBV6-6 and J is TRBJ2-1; 11 bases are shared with TRBD1. With V trimmed by 7 bases and J by 4 bases, 6 bases remained unmatched. CDR1 and CDR2 from the germline V gene are MNHNY and SVGAGI (reference sequence). The CDR3 is 15 amino acids. Here the CDR3 reads CASTPGQGGYNEQFF. The CDR3 nucleotides are TGTGCCAGCACCCCGGGACAGGGGGGGTACAATGAGCAGTTCTTC.

In its sample, this clonotype was seen a few times. This chain links TRBV6-4 with TRBJ2-3, with a possible D match to TRBD2 (6 bases). Germline lookup yields CDR1 MRHNA and CDR2 SNTAGT. The CDR3 has 16 amino acids. V lost 4 bases and J lost 5, with 19 bases in between. For the CDR3, the DNA is TGTGCCAGCAGTGCCGGACTCGGGGGACCGGGAGATACGCAGTATTTT. It yields the protein CASSAGLGGPGDTQYF.

This clonotype was counted ten times or more. The V and J genes are TRBV6-2 or TRBV6-3 and TRBJ2-5; 7 bases line up with TRBD1. CDR1 and CDR2 (germline): MNHEY, SVGEGT. CDR3 length equals 15 residues. The trim removed 2 bases at V and 0 bases at J, leaving 3 bases unmatched. DNA of the CDR3: TGTGCCAGCAGTTACGGGGACAGAGACCAAGAGACCCAGTACTTC. It is translated as CASSYGDRDQETQYF.

The chain carries TRBV20-1 and TRBJ1-6; D may be TRBD1 (5 bases). The germline gives CDR1 DFQATT, CDR2 SNEGSKA (reference sequence). The V end lost 5 bases, the J end lost 10 bases, and 15 bases lay between the germline ends. This CDR3 has 13 amino acids. The CDR3 DNA reads TGCAGTGCTCGGATGGGGGTATGGTCACCCCTCCACTTT. Its translation: CSARMGVWSPLHF.

The CDR3 protein is CASSYPMREKLFF. The CDR3 bases are TGTGCCAGCAGTTACCCTATGAGGGAAAAACTGTTTTTT. The genes are TRBV6-2 or TRBV6-3 and TRBJ1-4; D unresolved. The CDR3 is made up of 13 amino acids. Per the germline V gene, CDR1 is MNHEY and CDR2 is SVGEGT. Trimming stripped 2 bases from V and 8 bases from J, with 9 bases between.